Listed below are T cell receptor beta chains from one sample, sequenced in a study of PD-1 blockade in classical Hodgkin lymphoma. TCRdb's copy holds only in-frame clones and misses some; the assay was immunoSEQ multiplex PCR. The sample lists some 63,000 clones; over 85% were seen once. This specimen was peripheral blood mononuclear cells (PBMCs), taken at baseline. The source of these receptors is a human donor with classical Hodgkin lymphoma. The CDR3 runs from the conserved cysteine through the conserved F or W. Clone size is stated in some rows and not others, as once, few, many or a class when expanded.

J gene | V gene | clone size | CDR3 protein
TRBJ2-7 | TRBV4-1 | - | CASRADNYEQYF
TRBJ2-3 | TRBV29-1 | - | CSPAGVGDTQYF
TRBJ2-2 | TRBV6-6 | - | CASYRGQNTGELFF
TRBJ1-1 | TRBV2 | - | CASSTREYTEAFF
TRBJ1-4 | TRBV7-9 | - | CASSIQGGGEKLFF
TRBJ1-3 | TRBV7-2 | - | CASSLAVTGNTIYF
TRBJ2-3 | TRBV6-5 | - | CASGTGKYPTDTQYF
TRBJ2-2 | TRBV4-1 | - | CASTHSSGSGGELFF
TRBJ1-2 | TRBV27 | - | CASSRPRRAGTF
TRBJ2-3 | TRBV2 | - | CASRPGQVSTDTQYF
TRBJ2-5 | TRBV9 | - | CASSVGLAGVGETQYF
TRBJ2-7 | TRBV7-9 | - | CAIQSGTGDYEQYF
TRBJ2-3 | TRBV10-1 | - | CASSEDPHTDTQYF
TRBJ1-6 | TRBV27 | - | CASSSVPGPYNSPLHF
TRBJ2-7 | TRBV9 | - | CATWGDRVVYEQYF
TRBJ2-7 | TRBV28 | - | CASSFPATSGSYEQYF
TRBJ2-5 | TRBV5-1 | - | CATWTSGIGVQETQYF
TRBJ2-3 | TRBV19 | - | CASSPQPSGTQYF
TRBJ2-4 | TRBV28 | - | CASRDLAKNIQYF
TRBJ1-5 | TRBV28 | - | CASSLGVQPQHF
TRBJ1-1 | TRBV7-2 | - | CASSLETGRTLEAFF
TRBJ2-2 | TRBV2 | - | CASMNSRTNTGELFF
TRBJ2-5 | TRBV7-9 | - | CASSLGVASQETQYF
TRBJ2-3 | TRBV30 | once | CAWSLAGGPGDTQYF
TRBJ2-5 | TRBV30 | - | CAWSVSGSSGHRQETQYF
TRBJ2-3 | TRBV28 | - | CASRPPFGRDTQYF
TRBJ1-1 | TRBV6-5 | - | CASGTGDTEAFF
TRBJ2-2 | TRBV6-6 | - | CASSYAGELFF
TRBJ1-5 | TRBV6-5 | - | CASSSGQGIEPQHF
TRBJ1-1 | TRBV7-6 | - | CASSLDQGDRTEAFF
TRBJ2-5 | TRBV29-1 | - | CSARTGSAETQYF
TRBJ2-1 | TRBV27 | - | CASSLRGVGYNEQFF
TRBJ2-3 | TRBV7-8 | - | CASSFPDSQTSTDTQYF
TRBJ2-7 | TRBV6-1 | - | CASSVSRTGFHEQYF
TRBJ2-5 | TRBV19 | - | CASSRETGVGETQYF
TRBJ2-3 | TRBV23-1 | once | CASSQPSLAGGIRDTQYF